The T cell receptor (beta chain) described here comes from a study of blood T cell repertoires in COVID-19. Some clones are missing from TCRdb's copy, which holds only in-frame ones; the method was immunoSEQ multiplex PCR. Of some 130,000 clones in the sample, roughly 80% are singletons; the top ten hold 5.5%. In germline, CDR1 is LNHDA, CDR2 SQIVND (reference sequence). The CDR3 runs to 13 residues. With 7 bases clipped from V and 5 bases from J, the junction kept 6 bases outside the gene matches. V and J are TRBV19 and TRBJ2-7; 9 bases align to TRBD1. This TCR was recovered from a middle-aged man with acute COVID-19. The sequenced sample was PBMCs or T cells enriched from blood (not recorded which). DNA of the CDR3: TGTGCCAGTACCCCGGGACAGGGAGACGAGCAGTACTTC. Residues: CASTPGQGDEQYF.